This is a list of T cell receptor beta chains from one sample in a study of cytomegalovirus exposure and HLA in healthy donors. Produced via immunoSEQ multiplex PCR; TCRdb's table is partial and in-frame only. This sample's table has under 120,000 clones. Sample: PBMCs. The receptors shown here come from a man aged 45 to 65 in good health and CMV-seronegative. Each CDR3 is given with its conserved first and last residue. D genes are given only for firm matches.

V,D,J,DNA,CDR3
TRBV29-1,.,TRBJ2-7,TGCAGCGTTGGTCGGGACGAGCAGTACTTC,CSVGRDEQYF
TRBV15,.,TRBJ1-2,TGTGCCACCAGCAGAGATAAGGGGCCGGGGGTAGATTACGGCTACACCTTC,CATSRDKGPGVDYGYTF
TRBV5-1,.,TRBJ1-1,TGCGCCAGCAGCTTGGGACTTCGCGACGCGTCCACTGAAGCTTTCTTT,CASSLGLRDASTEAFF
TRBV7-6,TRBD1,TRBJ1-2,TGTGCCAGCAGCGGAGGGACAGCAGATCAACATGGCTACACCTTC,CASSGGTADQHGYTF
TRBV4-3,.,TRBJ2-5,TGCGCCAGCAGCCCCCGGGGGCAGGGGGTTGGGGGGTACCAAGAGACCCAGTACTTC,CASSPRGQGVGGYQETQYF
TRBV7-2,.,TRBJ1-2,TGTGCCAGCAGCTTAATCTCGGACTATGGCTACACCTTC,CASSLISDYGYTF
TRBV6-6,TRBD1,TRBJ1-2,TGTGCCAGCAGTTACGGAAAACAGGGGGGTATTTATGGCTACACCTTC,CASSYGKQGGIYGYTF
TRBV5-6,.,TRBJ1-2,TGTGCCAGCAGCCTACTGAATACCTATGGCTACACCTTC,CASSLLNTYGYTF
TRBV7-2,TRBD1,TRBJ1-1,TGTGCCAGCAGCTTAGTGGACAGGGTCGGCACTGAAGCTTTCTTT,CASSLVDRVGTEAFF
TRBV5-1,.,TRBJ2-3,TGCGCCAGCAGCTTGGAGGCGCAGGGCACAGATACGCAGTATTTT,CASSLEAQGTDTQYF
TRBV19,.,TRBJ1-1,TGTGCCAGTGCTCAGGGGTCGGGCACTGAAGCTTTCTTT,CASAQGSGTEAFF
TRBV18,.,TRBJ2-2,TGTGCCAGCTCACCCCGGGCGAACACCGGGGAGCTGTTTTTT,CASSPRANTGELFF
TRBV10-3,.,TRBJ2-7,TGTGCCATCAGTGGGACAGTAAGTTACGAGCAGTACTTC,CAISGTVSYEQYF
TRBV4-3,TRBD1,TRBJ2-6,TGCGCCAGCAGCGACAGGGCTGGGGCCAACGTCCTGACTTTC,CASSDRAGANVLTF
TRBV29-1,.,TRBJ1-3,TGCAGCGGCAAAACAGGGTCTGGAAACACCATATATTTT,CSGKTGSGNTIYF
TRBV4-1,TRBD1,TRBJ1-2,TGCGCCAGCAGCCAAGTTACAGGGGGAGGGTCTGGCTACACCTTC,CASSQVTGGGSGYTF
TRBV6-5,.,TRBJ1-5,TGTGCCAGCAGAGGGACTGGCGGTCAGCCCCAGCATTTT,CASRGTGGQPQHF
TRBV27,.,TRBJ2-7,TGTGCCAGCAGTTTAGGGTGGGGGCCAAAGCAGTACTTC,CASSLGWGPKQYF
TRBV7-8,TRBD1,TRBJ2-7,TGTGCCAGCAGCTTGAAACCCGGACAGGGGGCTTACGAGCAGTACTTC,CASSLKPGQGAYEQYF
TRBV10-3,TRBD1,TRBJ1-1,TGTGCCATCAGTGAGTGGGACAGTGAGGTGGCTTTCTTT,CAISEWDSEVAFF
TRBV28,.,TRBJ2-7,TGTGCCAGCAGGGGGGGCAGGGGGTACGAGCAGTACTTC,CASRGGRGYEQYF
TRBV12-5,.,TRBJ2-3,TGTGCTAGTGGCTCCGGACAGACTAGCACAGATACGCAGTATTTT,CASGSGQTSTDTQYF
TRBV5-6,.,TRBJ2-5,TGTGCCAGCAGCTTTCTCCCTCCGGAGGCTCAAGAGACCCAGTACTTC,CASSFLPPEAQETQYF
TRBV6-5,.,TRBJ2-6,TGTGCCAGCAAGGTGACTTTTTCTGGGGCCAACGTCCTGACTTTC,CASKVTFSGANVLTF
TRBV20-1,TRBD1,TRBJ1-1,TGCAGTGCCGCCGGGACAGGGGAAGCTTTCTTT,CSAAGTGEAFF
TRBV5-6,.,TRBJ2-5,TGTGCCAGCAGCGGATCCCTAGGAAAGACCCAGTACTTC,CASSGSLGKTQYF